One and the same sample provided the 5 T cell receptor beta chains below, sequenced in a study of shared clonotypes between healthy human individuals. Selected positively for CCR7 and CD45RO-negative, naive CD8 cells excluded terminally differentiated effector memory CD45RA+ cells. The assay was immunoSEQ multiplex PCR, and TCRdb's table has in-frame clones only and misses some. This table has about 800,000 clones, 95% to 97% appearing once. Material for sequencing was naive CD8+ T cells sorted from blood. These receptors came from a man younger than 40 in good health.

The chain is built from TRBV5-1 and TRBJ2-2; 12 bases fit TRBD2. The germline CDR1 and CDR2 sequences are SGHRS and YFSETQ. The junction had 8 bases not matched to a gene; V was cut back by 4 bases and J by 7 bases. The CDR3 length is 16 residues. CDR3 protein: CASSPRLAGDVGELFF. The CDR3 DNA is TGCGCCAGCAGCCCGAGACTAGCGGGAGACGTCGGGGAGCTGTTTTTT.

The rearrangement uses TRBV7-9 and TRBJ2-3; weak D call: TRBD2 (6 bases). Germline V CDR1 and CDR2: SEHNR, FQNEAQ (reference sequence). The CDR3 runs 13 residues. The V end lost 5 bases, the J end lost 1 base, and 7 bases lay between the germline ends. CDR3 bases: TGTGCCAGCAGCCAGCGGGGCACAGATACGCAGTATTTT. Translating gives CASSQRGTDTQYF.

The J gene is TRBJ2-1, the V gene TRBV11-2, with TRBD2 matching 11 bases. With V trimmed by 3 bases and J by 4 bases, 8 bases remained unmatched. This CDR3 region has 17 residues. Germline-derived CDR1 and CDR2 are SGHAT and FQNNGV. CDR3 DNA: TGTGCCAGCAGCTTCGGGCTAGCGGGAGGATCTTACAATGAGCAGTTCTTC. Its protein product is CASSFGLAGGSYNEQFF.

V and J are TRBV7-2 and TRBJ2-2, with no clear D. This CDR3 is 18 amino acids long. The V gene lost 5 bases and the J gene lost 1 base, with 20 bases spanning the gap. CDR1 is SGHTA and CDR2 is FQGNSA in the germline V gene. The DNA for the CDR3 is TGTGCCAGCAGCCCCAAATCCAACAGCGCCATGAACACCGGGGAGCTGTTTTTT. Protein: CASSPKSNSAMNTGELFF.

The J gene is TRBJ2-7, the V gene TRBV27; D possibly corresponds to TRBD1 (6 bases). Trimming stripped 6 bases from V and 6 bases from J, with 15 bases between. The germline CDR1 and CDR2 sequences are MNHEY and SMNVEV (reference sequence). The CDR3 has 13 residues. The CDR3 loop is CASSQKTGSEQYF. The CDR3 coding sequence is TGTGCCAGCAGCCAGAAAACAGGGTCCGAGCAGTACTTC.